Listed below are T cell receptor beta chains from one sample, sequenced in a study of control samples from healthy donors and cancer patients. Profiled with immunoSEQ multiplex PCR; TCRdb holds only in-frame clones, not every one. Here the sample spans 100,000 or so clones, about four fifths being singletons. The sequenced sample consisted of blood. These receptors were collected from a woman aged 50 to 60 in good health. The conserved cysteine and the conserved F or W are not part of the CDR3 here. Each record gives: CDR3 protein, V gene, J gene.

CDR3aa: ASSFVYERRGKLF
v_gene: TRBV28
j_gene: TRBJ1-4

CDR3aa: ASSISARQSSYEQY
v_gene: TRBV19
j_gene: TRBJ2-7

CDR3aa: ASSPDRGGLATNEKLF
v_gene: TRBV18
j_gene: TRBJ1-4

CDR3aa: ASSFQISNQPQH
v_gene: TRBV28
j_gene: TRBJ1-5

CDR3aa: ASSLGLAVETQY
v_gene: TRBV7-2
j_gene: TRBJ2-5

CDR3aa: AWSSMGMAEAF
v_gene: TRBV30
j_gene: TRBJ1-1

CDR3aa: ASSLAWGQANTEAF
v_gene: TRBV7-9
j_gene: TRBJ1-1

CDR3aa: ASRVQVTNSPLH
v_gene: TRBV3-1/TRBV3-2
j_gene: TRBJ1-6

CDR3aa: SVENLGSMGEKLF
v_gene: TRBV29-1
j_gene: TRBJ1-4

CDR3aa: ASRRAAGNTIY
v_gene: TRBV6-5
j_gene: TRBJ1-3

CDR3aa: ASSKPTGRAF
v_gene: TRBV28
j_gene: TRBJ1-1

CDR3aa: ATKIPGGTGVETQY
v_gene: TRBV15
j_gene: TRBJ2-5

CDR3aa: ASSLEGVGGADTQY
v_gene: TRBV5-1
j_gene: TRBJ2-3

CDR3aa: ASSPIPVGAGANVLT
v_gene: TRBV27
j_gene: TRBJ2-6

CDR3aa: ASSYRMNTEAF
v_gene: TRBV2
j_gene: TRBJ1-1

CDR3aa: ASSGGINTGELF
v_gene: TRBV19
j_gene: TRBJ2-2

CDR3aa: ASSFLGLAGAEAQY
v_gene: TRBV7-8
j_gene: TRBJ2-5

CDR3aa: SVGTSGSRETQY
v_gene: TRBV29-1
j_gene: TRBJ2-5

CDR3aa: ASSHGRDYGYT
v_gene: TRBV18
j_gene: TRBJ1-2

CDR3aa: SASSPGVSSYEQY
v_gene: TRBV20-1
j_gene: TRBJ2-7

CDR3aa: ASSSLLPGANEKLF
v_gene: TRBV28
j_gene: TRBJ1-4

CDR3aa: ASRTGSDEKLF
v_gene: TRBV27
j_gene: TRBJ1-4

CDR3aa: ASSPITGTTYSNQPQH
v_gene: TRBV19
j_gene: TRBJ1-5

CDR3aa: ASSLGAGDSQPQH
v_gene: TRBV7-8
j_gene: TRBJ1-5

CDR3aa: ASSLDGTGNYGYT
v_gene: TRBV5-1
j_gene: TRBJ1-2

CDR3aa: ASSPFADTEAF
v_gene: TRBV18
j_gene: TRBJ1-1

CDR3aa: ASSLLAGGPDEQY
v_gene: TRBV7-2
j_gene: TRBJ2-7

CDR3aa: ASSLLAGGGTDTQY
v_gene: TRBV7-3
j_gene: TRBJ2-3